The present TCR beta chain was sequenced within a study of T cell responses to AZD1222 COVID-19 vaccine. Study-wide points: Mapped onto spike, vaccine-associated CD4 TCRs spanned it and were dominant at 160-218 and 743-854. Of spike-specific TCRs, nearly half reportedly target regions left unmutated in variants. Donors were mostly white British, more females; clonal diversity possibly underestimated.

Germline assignment: CDR1 MNHNY and CDR2 SVGAGI (reference sequence). This CDR3 comprises 16 residues. J was trimmed by 6 bases and V by 8 bases; bases with no gene match: 14. Pooled together were second doses at about 4 or about 12 weeks. This table comes from immunoSEQ multiplex PCR, and its TCRdb copy is limited to in-frame clones, with some not included. The data contain about 120,000 clones, approximately 86% of them singletons. About this clone itself: No antigen is known for it.

V gene TRBV6-6 combines with J gene TRBJ2-7, with 12 positions matching TRBD2. The receptor's source is an adult who received the AZD1222 COVID-19 vaccine. The starting material was peripheral blood, obtained 28 days after the second AZD1222 dose. The CDR3 DNA is TGTGCCAGCCTGCCTCGGGCTAGCGGGGGGGGCGGCGAGCAGTACTTC. As protein: CASLPRASGGGGEQYF.